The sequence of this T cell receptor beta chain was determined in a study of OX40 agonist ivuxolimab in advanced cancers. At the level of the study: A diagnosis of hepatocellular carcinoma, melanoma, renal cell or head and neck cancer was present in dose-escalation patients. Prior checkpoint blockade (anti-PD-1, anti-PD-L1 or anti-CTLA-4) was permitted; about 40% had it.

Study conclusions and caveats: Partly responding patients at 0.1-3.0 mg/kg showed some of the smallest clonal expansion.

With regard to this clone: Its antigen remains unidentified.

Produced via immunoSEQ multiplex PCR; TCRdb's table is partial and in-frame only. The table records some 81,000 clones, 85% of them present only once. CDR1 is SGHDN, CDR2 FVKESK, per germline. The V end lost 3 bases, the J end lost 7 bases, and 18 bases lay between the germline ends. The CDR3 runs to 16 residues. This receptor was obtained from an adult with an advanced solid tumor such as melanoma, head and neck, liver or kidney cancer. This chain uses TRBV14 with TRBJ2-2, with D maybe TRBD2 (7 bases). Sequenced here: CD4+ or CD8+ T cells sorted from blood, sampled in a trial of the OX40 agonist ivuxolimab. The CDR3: CASSHGRRGGIGELFF. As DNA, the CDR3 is TGTGCCAGCAGCCACGGCCGCAGGGGAGGGATCGGGGAGCTGTTTTTT.